The rows below give T cell receptor beta chains drawn from one sample of a study of cytomegalovirus exposure and HLA in healthy donors. Sequenced by immunoSEQ multiplex PCR; TCRdb stores in-frame clones only, minus some. In the table there are 150,000 to 200,000 clones, about four fifths of which are singletons. Source material: PBMCs. Receptors originate from a woman under 40 in good health and CMV-seronegative. CDR3s include the opening cysteine and the closing phenylalanine or tryptophan. Fields, in order: CDR3 DNA, CDR3 protein, J gene, CDR3 length, V gene, D gene, clone size. The D gene is left open where the match is weak. Only part of the rows carry a size: once, few, many, or a class if the clone is expanded.

cdr3_nt: TGTGCCACCAGCAGAGATCTGGGCAGTAATCAGCCCCAGCATTTT
cdr3_aa: CATSRDLGSNQPQHF
j_call: TRBJ1-5
cdr3_length: 15
v_call: TRBV15
d_call: -
clone_size: -

cdr3_nt: TGTGCCAGCAGCTCAACCAGGGCGGGGGGCAATCAGCCCCAGCATTTT
cdr3_aa: CASSSTRAGGNQPQHF
j_call: TRBJ1-5
cdr3_length: 16
v_call: TRBV21-1
d_call: -
clone_size: -

cdr3_nt: TGCAGCGTTGAAGATCGGACTAGCGGGAGCACAGATACGCAGTATTTT
cdr3_aa: CSVEDRTSGSTDTQYF
j_call: TRBJ2-3
cdr3_length: 16
v_call: TRBV29-1
d_call: TRBD2
clone_size: -

cdr3_nt: TGTGCCAGCAGCCAAGTCGACAGCTATAATTCACCCCTCCACTTT
cdr3_aa: CASSQVDSYNSPLHF
j_call: TRBJ1-6
cdr3_length: 15
v_call: TRBV4-2
d_call: -
clone_size: -

cdr3_nt: TGCGCCAGCAGCTTGGGGACAGGCCAAGAGACCCAGTACTTC
cdr3_aa: CASSLGTGQETQYF
j_call: TRBJ2-5
cdr3_length: 14
v_call: TRBV5-1
d_call: TRBD1
clone_size: -

cdr3_nt: TGTGCCAGCAGACTAGCTGGCCGCCCAGAGACCCAGTACTTC
cdr3_aa: CASRLAGRPETQYF
j_call: TRBJ2-5
cdr3_length: 14
v_call: TRBV6-5
d_call: -
clone_size: -

cdr3_nt: TGTGCCAGCAGCCAGGGTCGGACTAGCGGCCAAGAGACCCAGTACTTC
cdr3_aa: CASSQGRTSGQETQYF
j_call: TRBJ2-5
cdr3_length: 16
v_call: TRBV4-2
d_call: TRBD2
clone_size: -

cdr3_nt: TGCAGCGCCTCGGACAGGGGGCTCTATGGCTACACCTTC
cdr3_aa: CSASDRGLYGYTF
j_call: TRBJ1-2
cdr3_length: 13
v_call: TRBV29-1
d_call: TRBD1
clone_size: -

cdr3_nt: TGTGCCAGCAGTTATACGGACGGGGGGGAAGCTTTCTTT
cdr3_aa: CASSYTDGGEAFF
j_call: TRBJ1-1
cdr3_length: 13
v_call: TRBV6-5
d_call: -
clone_size: -

cdr3_nt: TGCAGCGTTGTTGGCAGGGGGCCGCTTCAAGAGACCCAGTACTTC
cdr3_aa: CSVVGRGPLQETQYF
j_call: TRBJ2-5
cdr3_length: 15
v_call: TRBV29-1
d_call: TRBD1
clone_size: -

cdr3_nt: TGTGCCAGCAGTGAAGCGGCCCCCTGGTCCATGACCTACGAGCAGTACTTC
cdr3_aa: CASSEAAPWSMTYEQYF
j_call: TRBJ2-7
cdr3_length: 17
v_call: TRBV2
d_call: -
clone_size: -

cdr3_nt: TGTGCCAGCAGCTTAGTAAGGACAGGGGTTTACGAGCAGTACTTC
cdr3_aa: CASSLVRTGVYEQYF
j_call: TRBJ2-7
cdr3_length: 15
v_call: TRBV7-2
d_call: TRBD1
clone_size: -

cdr3_nt: TGTGCCAGCAGTGGTGCAGGGAAATATGGCTACACCTTC
cdr3_aa: CASSGAGKYGYTF
j_call: TRBJ1-2
cdr3_length: 13
v_call: TRBV6-1
d_call: -
clone_size: -

cdr3_nt: TGTGCCAGCAGCTTAGGGGGGGGACTCAGCACCGGGGAGCTGTTTTTT
cdr3_aa: CASSLGGGLSTGELFF
j_call: TRBJ2-2
cdr3_length: 16
v_call: TRBV7-3
d_call: TRBD2
clone_size: -

cdr3_nt: TGTGCCAGCAGAGCCAATTCTGGAAACACCATATATTTT
cdr3_aa: CASRANSGNTIYF
j_call: TRBJ1-3
cdr3_length: 13
v_call: TRBV6-1
d_call: -
clone_size: -

cdr3_nt: TGTGCCAGTAGTTTAGGACAGGGCAATCAGCCCCAGCATTTT
cdr3_aa: CASSLGQGNQPQHF
j_call: TRBJ1-5
cdr3_length: 14
v_call: TRBV19
d_call: TRBD1
clone_size: -

cdr3_nt: TGCGCCAGCAGCTTGGAAGAGGATTCACCCCTCCACTTT
cdr3_aa: CASSLEEDSPLHF
j_call: TRBJ1-6
cdr3_length: 13
v_call: TRBV5-1
d_call: -
clone_size: -

cdr3_nt: TGTGCCAGCAGCTTGAGACTAGCCACGCAAGAGACCCAGTACTTC
cdr3_aa: CASSLRLATQETQYF
j_call: TRBJ2-5
cdr3_length: 15
v_call: TRBV7-6
d_call: TRBD2
clone_size: -

cdr3_nt: TGTGCCAGCAGCAAGGACAGATACACCGGGGAGCTGTTTTTT
cdr3_aa: CASSKDRYTGELFF
j_call: TRBJ2-2
cdr3_length: 14
v_call: TRBV7-2
d_call: -
clone_size: -

cdr3_nt: TGTGCCAGCGTCCCCGGGGTGGGATCAGTTGGCGGGGCTTTCTTT
cdr3_aa: CASVPGVGSVGGAFF
j_call: TRBJ1-1
cdr3_length: 15
v_call: TRBV6-6
d_call: -
clone_size: -

cdr3_nt: TGTGCCAGCAGCTCCTACAGGGACGCTGAAGCTTTCTTT
cdr3_aa: CASSSYRDAEAFF
j_call: TRBJ1-1
cdr3_length: 13
v_call: TRBV7-3
d_call: -
clone_size: few

cdr3_nt: TGTGCCAGCAGGGGCCTCCAGGGTTGGAATCAGCCCCAGCATTTT
cdr3_aa: CASRGLQGWNQPQHF
j_call: TRBJ1-5
cdr3_length: 15
v_call: TRBV6-1
d_call: -
clone_size: -

cdr3_nt: TGTGCCAGCAGTGAAGGCGACGGGTCCTATAATTCACCCCTCCACTTT
cdr3_aa: CASSEGDGSYNSPLHF
j_call: TRBJ1-6
cdr3_length: 16
v_call: TRBV6-1
d_call: -
clone_size: -

cdr3_nt: TGCGCCAGCAGCTCACAGACAGGGGGTTGGTACGAGCAGTACTTC
cdr3_aa: CASSSQTGGWYEQYF
j_call: TRBJ2-7
cdr3_length: 15
v_call: TRBV5-1
d_call: TRBD1
clone_size: -

cdr3_nt: TGCGCCAGCAGCCAAGGGGCCGGGACAGGGTATGGCTACACCTTC
cdr3_aa: CASSQGAGTGYGYTF
j_call: TRBJ1-2
cdr3_length: 15
v_call: TRBV4-1
d_call: TRBD1
clone_size: -

cdr3_nt: TGTGCCAGCAGCCTATACTCCGGGACTAGCGGCACAGATACGCAGTATTTT
cdr3_aa: CASSLYSGTSGTDTQYF
j_call: TRBJ2-3
cdr3_length: 17
v_call: TRBV7-2
d_call: TRBD2
clone_size: -

cdr3_nt: TGTGCCATCAAGGACAGGGGGGAAATCTACGAGCAGTACTTC
cdr3_aa: CAIKDRGEIYEQYF
j_call: TRBJ2-7
cdr3_length: 14
v_call: TRBV10-3
d_call: TRBD1
clone_size: -

cdr3_nt: TGCGCCAGCACCGACCCGGGACTCCGTAGCACAGATACGCAGTATTTT
cdr3_aa: CASTDPGLRSTDTQYF
j_call: TRBJ2-3
cdr3_length: 16
v_call: TRBV5-1
d_call: -
clone_size: -

cdr3_nt: TGTGCCAGCAGCGCCAACAGGGGGCAGTGGGAAAAACTGTTTTTT
cdr3_aa: CASSANRGQWEKLFF
j_call: TRBJ1-4
cdr3_length: 15
v_call: TRBV27
d_call: TRBD1
clone_size: once

cdr3_nt: TGTGCCAGCAGCTCATTACAGGGTGGCTATGGCTACACCTTC
cdr3_aa: CASSSLQGGYGYTF
j_call: TRBJ1-2
cdr3_length: 14
v_call: TRBV5-6
d_call: -
clone_size: -

cdr3_nt: TGCGCCAGCAGCACGCGGACGGCGGGACCCTACGAGCAGTACTTC
cdr3_aa: CASSTRTAGPYEQYF
j_call: TRBJ2-7
cdr3_length: 15
v_call: TRBV5-1
d_call: -
clone_size: -

cdr3_nt: TGTGCCTGGGCAACGGGACAGGGTGGCCAGCCCCAGCATTTT
cdr3_aa: CAWATGQGGQPQHF
j_call: TRBJ1-5
cdr3_length: 14
v_call: TRBV30
d_call: TRBD1
clone_size: -

cdr3_nt: TGTGCCAGCAGCCAGGGAGGGCGAGCTAGCACAGATACGCAGTATTTT
cdr3_aa: CASSQGGRASTDTQYF
j_call: TRBJ2-3
cdr3_length: 16
v_call: TRBV7-3
d_call: TRBD2
clone_size: -

cdr3_nt: TGTGCCAGCAGCCCAACCTCTAGCGGAGACTACGAGCAGTACTTC
cdr3_aa: CASSPTSSGDYEQYF
j_call: TRBJ2-7
cdr3_length: 15
v_call: TRBV5-4
d_call: TRBD2
clone_size: -

cdr3_nt: TGTGCCAGCAGTTACGGGTCGGGCGAGCAGTACTTC
cdr3_aa: CASSYGSGEQYF
j_call: TRBJ2-7
cdr3_length: 12
v_call: TRBV6-5
d_call: -
clone_size: -

cdr3_nt: TGTGCCATCACCCGGGACAGGGATCAGCCCCAGCATTTT
cdr3_aa: CAITRDRDQPQHF
j_call: TRBJ1-5
cdr3_length: 13
v_call: TRBV10-3
d_call: TRBD1
clone_size: -

cdr3_nt: TGTGCCTGGAGTTGGGGGACAGGAAACACCATATATTTT
cdr3_aa: CAWSWGTGNTIYF
j_call: TRBJ1-3
cdr3_length: 13
v_call: TRBV30
d_call: -
clone_size: -

cdr3_nt: TGTGCCAGCAGACTCACTGGGGGGGACACTGAAGCTTTCTTT
cdr3_aa: CASRLTGGDTEAFF
j_call: TRBJ1-1
cdr3_length: 14
v_call: TRBV27
d_call: -
clone_size: -

cdr3_nt: TGTGCCAGCAGCCCGAGACAGGGGAACACCGGGGAGCTGTTTTTT
cdr3_aa: CASSPRQGNTGELFF
j_call: TRBJ2-2
cdr3_length: 15
v_call: TRBV4-2
d_call: TRBD1
clone_size: once

cdr3_nt: TGTGCCAGCAGCTTAGGGGGCGTTAATTATGGCTACACCTTC
cdr3_aa: CASSLGGVNYGYTF
j_call: TRBJ1-2
cdr3_length: 14
v_call: TRBV7-9
d_call: -
clone_size: few

cdr3_nt: TGTGCCAGCAGCGTAGGGACAGGGACAGATACGCAGTATTTT
cdr3_aa: CASSVGTGTDTQYF
j_call: TRBJ2-3
cdr3_length: 14
v_call: TRBV9
d_call: TRBD1
clone_size: -

cdr3_nt: TGTGCCAGCAGTGTTAACCAGGAAGAGACCCAGTACTTC
cdr3_aa: CASSVNQEETQYF
j_call: TRBJ2-5
cdr3_length: 13
v_call: TRBV2
d_call: -
clone_size: few

cdr3_nt: TGTGCCAGCAGCTTAGCGAGGGTGGCCCGGGCTTTCTTT
cdr3_aa: CASSLARVARAFF
j_call: TRBJ1-1
cdr3_length: 13
v_call: TRBV7-2
d_call: -
clone_size: -

cdr3_nt: TGCGCCAGCAGCTTGGGGTCAGGGGTGAACACTGAAGCTTTCTTT
cdr3_aa: CASSLGSGVNTEAFF
j_call: TRBJ1-1
cdr3_length: 15
v_call: TRBV5-1
d_call: -
clone_size: -

cdr3_nt: TGCGCCAGCAGCCATCCCCAACAGGGGAACTATGGCTACACCTTC
cdr3_aa: CASSHPQQGNYGYTF
j_call: TRBJ1-2
cdr3_length: 15
v_call: TRBV4-3
d_call: TRBD1
clone_size: -